This entry concerns a single TCR beta chain. Its recognized antigen is unknown. Per-base qualities were not stored, and no clone one base away is much larger. Receptor libraries were prepared by the immunoSEQ multiplex PCR assay. TCRdb mirrors the immuneACCESS table, restricted to in-frame sequences. Some clones are absent from its copies; in checked studies, under half trace to an unresolved V gene, and the reason for the others is unknown. Counted in this sample were 900 to 1,200 clones; around 80% of them appeared once. The top ten hold 7.9% of the sample. Tumor-specific TCR clonotypes were identified by sequencing baseline tumor tissue collected before treatment. The study used next-generation sequencing of T-cell receptor sequences to monitor peripheral T-cell lymphoma patients receiving frontline treatment on a trial. This record belongs to a study of circulating tumor DNA in untreated peripheral T-cell lymphoma (dated by TCRdb to 2020 to 2022). Study-wide findings and limitations: Tumor-specific clonotypes were identified in more than 75% of patients, from roughly 90% of baseline tissues and approximately 61% of baseline serum samples.

V is reduced by 5 bases and J by 2 bases, leaving a spacing of 16 bases between them. The CDR3 spans 16 residues, from the cysteine through the phenylalanine. Solely the CDR3 DNA is kept, with 48 bases framed from the first base. Based on the germline V gene, the CDR1 and CDR2 sequences are SGHNT and YENEEA. This chain is built from TRBV11-3 and TRBJ1-5, with TRBD1 tentatively as D gene (5 bases match). This sequence was found in a human donor with peripheral T-cell lymphoma. Sequenced input: tumor tissue. The CDR3 sequence is CASSRGGAKGNQPQHF. The DNA reads TGTGCCAGCAGCAGAGGCGGGGCTAAGGGCAATCAGCCCCAGCATTTT.